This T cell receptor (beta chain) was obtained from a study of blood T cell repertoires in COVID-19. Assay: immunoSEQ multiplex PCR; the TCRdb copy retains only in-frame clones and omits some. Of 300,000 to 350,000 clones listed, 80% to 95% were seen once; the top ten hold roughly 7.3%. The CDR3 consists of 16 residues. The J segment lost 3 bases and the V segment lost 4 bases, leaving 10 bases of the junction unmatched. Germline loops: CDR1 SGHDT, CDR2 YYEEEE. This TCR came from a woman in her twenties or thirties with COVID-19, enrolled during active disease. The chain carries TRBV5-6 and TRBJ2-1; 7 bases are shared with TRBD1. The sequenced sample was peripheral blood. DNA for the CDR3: TGTGCCAGCAGCAGCACAGGGGAATATAACTACAATGAGCAGTTCTTC. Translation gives CASSSTGEYNYNEQFF.